The rows below give T cell receptor beta chains drawn from one sample of a study of T cells in Graves' hyperthyroidism and ophthalmopathy. MiXCR, applied by TCRdb to the multiplex PCR reads, yields one record per CDR3 protein. The table has 400,000 to 500,000 distinct CDR3 sequences, under 15% seen once. The sequencing input was blood. The source is a woman in her late teens or twenties with Graves' hyperthyroidism. Each CDR3 is given with its conserved first and last residue. A D gene is named only where the DNA matches it firmly. Only some rows state a clone size, as once, few, many or a class for expanded clones.

v_gene: TRBV6-1
j_gene: TRBJ1-6
abundance: .
d_gene: .
CDR3aa: CASGREPLHF
CDR3nt: TGTGCCAGCGGGAGGGAACCCCTCCACTTT

v_gene: TRBV7-9
j_gene: TRBJ1-2
abundance: many
d_gene: .
CDR3aa: CASSFGGLNYGYTF
CDR3nt: TGTGCCAGCAGCTTCGGGGGCCTAAACTATGGCTACACCTTC

v_gene: TRBV30
j_gene: TRBJ1-2
abundance: many
d_gene: .
CDR3aa: CAWSFRAAGGYTF
CDR3nt: TGTGCCTGGAGTTTTCGGGCCGCCGGTGGCTACACCTTC

v_gene: TRBV12-3/TRBV12-4
j_gene: TRBJ2-7
abundance: few
d_gene: .
CDR3aa: CASSSRRDEQYF
CDR3nt: TGTGCCAGCAGTTCACGCAGGGACGAGCAGTACTTC

v_gene: TRBV30
j_gene: TRBJ1-3
abundance: many
d_gene: .
CDR3aa: CAWSRGGDTIYF
CDR3nt: TGTGCCTGGAGTCGAGGTGGGGACACCATATATTTT

v_gene: TRBV9
j_gene: TRBJ1-2
abundance: .
d_gene: TRBD1
CDR3aa: CASSAIQGAHGYTF
CDR3nt: TGTGCCAGCAGCGCTATCCAGGGGGCTCATGGCTACACCTTC

v_gene: TRBV27
j_gene: TRBJ1-2
abundance: many
d_gene: TRBD1
CDR3aa: CASTPLGQGSYGYTF
CDR3nt: TGTGCCAGCACCCCCTTGGGACAGGGTAGCTATGGCTACACCTTC

v_gene: TRBV12-5
j_gene: TRBJ2-7
abundance: many
d_gene: .
CDR3aa: CASGFQGSHEQYF
CDR3nt: TGTGCTAGTGGCTTTCAAGGGTCCCACGAGCAGTACTTC

v_gene: TRBV29-1
j_gene: TRBJ2-7
abundance: .
d_gene: .
CDR3aa: CSGWDWRGQYF
CDR3nt: TGCAGCGGATGGGACTGGCGGGGGCAGTACTTC

v_gene: TRBV12-3/TRBV12-4
j_gene: TRBJ2-2
abundance: many
d_gene: .
CDR3aa: CANSQNYTGELFF
CDR3nt: TGTGCCAACTCACAGAACTACACCGGGGAGCTGTTTTTT

v_gene: TRBV25-1
j_gene: TRBJ2-3
abundance: .
d_gene: .
CDR3aa: CASSEYGTTLNTDTQYF
CDR3nt: TGTGCCAGCAGTGAATATGGGACAACCCTGAACACAGATACGCAGTATTTT

v_gene: TRBV20-1
j_gene: TRBJ2-6
abundance: many
d_gene: .
CDR3aa: CSARDHGANVLTF
CDR3nt: TGCAGTGCTAGAGATCACGGGGCCAACGTCCTGACTTTC

v_gene: TRBV7-9
j_gene: TRBJ2-1
abundance: many
d_gene: TRBD1
CDR3aa: CASIPPGTGTYNEQFF
CDR3nt: TGTGCCAGCATCCCTCCCGGGACAGGCACCTACAATGAGCAGTTCTTC

v_gene: TRBV12-3/TRBV12-4
j_gene: TRBJ2-1
abundance: many
d_gene: .
CDR3aa: CASSHPSHQENEQFF
CDR3nt: TGTGCCAGCAGTCACCCGTCCCACCAAGAAAATGAGCAGTTCTTC

v_gene: TRBV14
j_gene: TRBJ1-2
abundance: many
d_gene: .
CDR3aa: CASSPTVFYGYTF
CDR3nt: TGTGCCAGCAGCCCGACAGTGTTTTATGGCTACACCTTC

v_gene: TRBV7-9
j_gene: TRBJ1-1
abundance: few
d_gene: .
CDR3aa: CASSGIGGDTEAFF
CDR3nt: TGTGCCAGCAGTGGAATTGGAGGGGACACTGAAGCTTTCTTT

v_gene: TRBV20-1
j_gene: TRBJ2-4
abundance: .
d_gene: TRBD2
CDR3aa: CSACGRASNIQYF
CDR3nt: TGCAGTGCCTGCGGGAGGGCCAGTAACATTCAGTACTTC

v_gene: TRBV27
j_gene: TRBJ2-4
abundance: many
d_gene: .
CDR3aa: CASSSQTVAKNIQYF
CDR3nt: TGTGCCAGCAGTTCTCAGACGGTAGCCAAAAACATTCAGTACTTC

v_gene: TRBV10-3
j_gene: TRBJ1-4
abundance: many
d_gene: .
CDR3aa: CAISVGHFLPDNEKLFF
CDR3nt: TGTGCCATCAGTGTCGGCCATTTCCTTCCTGATAATGAAAAACTGTTTTTT

v_gene: TRBV7-9
j_gene: TRBJ2-7
abundance: few
d_gene: TRBD2
CDR3aa: CASSLRGSRNYEQYF
CDR3nt: TGTGCCAGCAGCTTGCGCGGGAGTCGGAACTACGAGCAGTACTTC

v_gene: TRBV5-1
j_gene: TRBJ1-5
abundance: few
d_gene: TRBD1
CDR3aa: CAIIWPGQGNQPQHF
CDR3nt: TGCGCCATTATTTGGCCGGGACAGGGGAATCAGCCCCAGCATTTT

v_gene: TRBV24-1
j_gene: TRBJ2-2
abundance: many
d_gene: .
CDR3aa: CATGSVNTGELFF
CDR3nt: TGTGCCACCGGGTCTGTAAACACCGGGGAGCTGTTTTTT

v_gene: TRBV7-3
j_gene: TRBJ2-1
abundance: few
d_gene: TRBD1
CDR3aa: CASNLQGAGINNEQFF
CDR3nt: TGTGCCAGCAACTTACAGGGGGCTGGGATCAACAATGAGCAGTTCTTC

v_gene: TRBV6-1
j_gene: TRBJ1-1
abundance: few
d_gene: .
CDR3aa: CASGGHLVNTEAFF
CDR3nt: TGTGCCAGCGGTGGACATCTGGTGAACACTGAAGCTTTCTTT

v_gene: TRBV11-3
j_gene: TRBJ1-1
abundance: many
d_gene: .
CDR3aa: CASSLFQGTEAFF
CDR3nt: TGTGCCAGCAGCTTGTTTCAGGGGACTGAAGCTTTCTTT

v_gene: TRBV25-1
j_gene: TRBJ2-2
abundance: few
d_gene: .
CDR3aa: CASSELGGPNTGELFF
CDR3nt: TGTGCCAGCAGTGAATTAGGGGGGCCCAACACCGGGGAGCTGTTTTTT

v_gene: TRBV12-5
j_gene: TRBJ2-1
abundance: many
d_gene: TRBD2
CDR3aa: CASGFATSGRGHEQFF
CDR3nt: TGTGCTAGTGGTTTCGCGACTAGCGGGAGGGGACATGAGCAGTTCTTC

v_gene: TRBV14
j_gene: TRBJ1-2
abundance: many
d_gene: .
CDR3aa: CASSQARIYGYTF
CDR3nt: TGTGCCAGCAGCCAAGCACGTATTTATGGCTACACCTTC

v_gene: TRBV6-1
j_gene: TRBJ1-2
abundance: few
d_gene: .
CDR3aa: CASIPVGGRGYGYTF
CDR3nt: TGTGCCAGCATCCCAGTCGGGGGAAGGGGCTATGGCTACACCTTC

v_gene: TRBV7-8
j_gene: TRBJ2-1
abundance: few
d_gene: .
CDR3aa: CASSPQDYLVEQFF
CDR3nt: TGTGCCAGCAGTCCTCAGGACTATCTCGTTGAGCAGTTCTTC

v_gene: TRBV29-1
j_gene: TRBJ2-4
abundance: many
d_gene: .
CDR3aa: CSVVGDRSNIQYF
CDR3nt: TGCAGCGTTGTAGGGGACCGTTCAAACATTCAGTACTTC

v_gene: TRBV2
j_gene: TRBJ2-5
abundance: .
d_gene: .
CDR3aa: CASSETGTETQYF
CDR3nt: TGTGCCAGCAGTGAAACTGGGACGGAGACCCAGTACTTC

v_gene: TRBV24-1
j_gene: TRBJ1-1
abundance: few
d_gene: TRBD1
CDR3aa: CATHPFGTGPPDEAFF
CDR3nt: TGTGCCACTCACCCATTCGGGACAGGACCTCCCGATGAAGCTTTCTTT

v_gene: TRBV20-1
j_gene: TRBJ1-2
abundance: .
d_gene: .
CDR3aa: CSAYSGLGYTF
CDR3nt: TGCAGTGCGTACTCAGGGTTAGGCTACACCTTC

v_gene: TRBV6-2/TRBV6-3
j_gene: TRBJ2-7
abundance: many
d_gene: .
CDR3aa: CASSYSFLTYEQYF
CDR3nt: TGTGCCAGCAGTTACTCGTTCCTGACTTACGAGCAGTACTTC

v_gene: TRBV12-5
j_gene: TRBJ2-7
abundance: many
d_gene: TRBD2
CDR3aa: CASGLIELAGAYEQYF
CDR3nt: TGTGCTAGTGGTTTGATAGAACTAGCGGGAGCATACGAGCAGTACTTC

v_gene: TRBV4-2
j_gene: TRBJ2-2
abundance: many
d_gene: .
CDR3aa: CASSQAAAGSTGELFF
CDR3nt: TGTGCCAGCAGCCAAGCGGCGGCAGGGAGTACCGGGGAGCTGTTTTTT

v_gene: TRBV20-1
j_gene: TRBJ2-1
abundance: .
d_gene: TRBD2
CDR3aa: CSARAPLAGASYNEQFF
CDR3nt: TGCAGTGCTAGAGCCCCGCTAGCGGGAGCGTCCTACAATGAGCAGTTCTTC

v_gene: TRBV6-2/TRBV6-3
j_gene: TRBJ2-3
abundance: many
d_gene: TRBD2
CDR3aa: CASTHRASGLTDTQYF
CDR3nt: TGTGCCAGCACCCATAGGGCTAGCGGGTTGACAGATACGCAGTATTTT

v_gene: TRBV20-1
j_gene: TRBJ2-2
abundance: many
d_gene: TRBD1
CDR3aa: CSARDAKGTGITGELFF
CDR3nt: TGCAGTGCTAGAGACGCAAAGGGGACAGGGATCACCGGGGAGCTGTTTTTT

v_gene: TRBV5-1
j_gene: TRBJ1-5
abundance: few
d_gene: .
CDR3aa: CASSLEGYGSNQPQHF
CDR3nt: TGCGCCAGCAGCTTGGAGGGGTACGGTAGCAATCAGCCCCAGCATTTT

v_gene: TRBV30
j_gene: TRBJ2-7
abundance: many
d_gene: .
CDR3aa: CAWTGGNYEQYF
CDR3nt: TGTGCCTGGACGGGCGGCAATTACGAGCAGTACTTC

v_gene: TRBV27
j_gene: TRBJ2-5
abundance: .
d_gene: .
CDR3aa: CASSLSSGTYGTQYF
CDR3nt: TGTGCCAGCAGTTTATCCTCCGGGACCTACGGGACCCAGTACTTC

v_gene: TRBV10-1
j_gene: TRBJ2-7
abundance: many
d_gene: .
CDR3aa: CASSTATRAYEQYF
CDR3nt: TGCGCCAGCAGTACAGCAACACGGGCTTACGAGCAGTACTTC

v_gene: TRBV2
j_gene: TRBJ1-2
abundance: many
d_gene: .
CDR3aa: CASSEFGQSLNYGYTF
CDR3nt: TGTGCCAGCAGTGAGTTCGGACAGTCCCTTAACTATGGCTACACCTTC

v_gene: TRBV7-9
j_gene: TRBJ2-1
abundance: .
d_gene: TRBD2
CDR3aa: CASSPLGGRGGGEQFF
CDR3nt: TGTGCCAGCAGCCCCTTGGGGGGAAGGGGCGGGGGTGAGCAGTTCTTC

v_gene: TRBV9
j_gene: TRBJ2-1
abundance: few
d_gene: TRBD2
CDR3aa: CASSVQAGVGNEQFF
CDR3nt: TGTGCCAGCAGCGTACAAGCGGGAGTGGGCAATGAGCAGTTCTTC

v_gene: TRBV7-9
j_gene: TRBJ2-7
abundance: few
d_gene: .
CDR3aa: CASSQVGRALRYEQYF
CDR3nt: TGTGCCAGCAGCCAAGTGGGCAGGGCCCTTCGGTACGAGCAGTACTTC

v_gene: TRBV2
j_gene: TRBJ2-1
abundance: .
d_gene: .
CDR3aa: CASSGGLPGAEQFF
CDR3nt: TGTGCCAGCAGTGGGGGCTTGCCGGGTGCTGAGCAGTTCTTC

v_gene: TRBV19
j_gene: TRBJ2-1
abundance: .
d_gene: TRBD1
CDR3aa: CASKRTGDNEQFF
CDR3nt: TGTGCCAGTAAAAGGACAGGGGACAATGAGCAGTTCTTC

v_gene: TRBV19
j_gene: TRBJ1-1
abundance: many
d_gene: .
CDR3aa: CASIGRNTEAFF
CDR3nt: TGTGCCAGTATTGGACGGAACACTGAAGCTTTCTTT

v_gene: TRBV12-3/TRBV12-4
j_gene: TRBJ1-2
abundance: many
d_gene: .
CDR3aa: CASSFGPSGYTF
CDR3nt: TGTGCCAGCAGTTTCGGACCGAGTGGCTACACCTTC

v_gene: TRBV11-2
j_gene: TRBJ1-1
abundance: many
d_gene: .
CDR3aa: CASRGEGVNTEAFF
CDR3nt: TGTGCCAGCAGGGGAGAGGGTGTGAACACTGAAGCTTTCTTT

v_gene: TRBV14
j_gene: TRBJ2-7
abundance: many
d_gene: TRBD1
CDR3aa: CASSPPGQGYEQYF
CDR3nt: TGTGCCAGCAGCCCTCCGGGACAGGGGTACGAGCAGTACTTC

v_gene: TRBV12-3/TRBV12-4
j_gene: TRBJ1-4
abundance: .
d_gene: .
CDR3aa: CASGLGAEAWVKLFF
CDR3nt: TGTGCCAGCGGTTTAGGGGCTGAAGCCTGGGTAAAACTGTTTTTT

v_gene: TRBV6-6
j_gene: TRBJ1-5
abundance: .
d_gene: .
CDR3aa: CASSYRGFGQPQHF
CDR3nt: TGTGCCAGCAGTTATCGAGGGTTCGGTCAGCCCCAGCATTTT

v_gene: TRBV4-1
j_gene: TRBJ1-2
abundance: .
d_gene: .
CDR3aa: CASSQDQAAGMVGYTF
CDR3nt: TGCGCCAGCAGCCAAGATCAGGCGGCGGGGATGGTTGGCTACACCTTC

v_gene: TRBV7-2
j_gene: TRBJ1-1
abundance: many
d_gene: .
CDR3aa: CASSPSSYTEAFF
CDR3nt: TGTGCCAGCAGCCCCTCGTCTTACACTGAAGCTTTCTTT

v_gene: TRBV2
j_gene: TRBJ2-3
abundance: .
d_gene: TRBD2
CDR3aa: CASSGDSGSVTDTQYF
CDR3nt: TGTGCCAGCAGTGGGGATAGCGGGAGCGTCACAGATACGCAGTATTTT